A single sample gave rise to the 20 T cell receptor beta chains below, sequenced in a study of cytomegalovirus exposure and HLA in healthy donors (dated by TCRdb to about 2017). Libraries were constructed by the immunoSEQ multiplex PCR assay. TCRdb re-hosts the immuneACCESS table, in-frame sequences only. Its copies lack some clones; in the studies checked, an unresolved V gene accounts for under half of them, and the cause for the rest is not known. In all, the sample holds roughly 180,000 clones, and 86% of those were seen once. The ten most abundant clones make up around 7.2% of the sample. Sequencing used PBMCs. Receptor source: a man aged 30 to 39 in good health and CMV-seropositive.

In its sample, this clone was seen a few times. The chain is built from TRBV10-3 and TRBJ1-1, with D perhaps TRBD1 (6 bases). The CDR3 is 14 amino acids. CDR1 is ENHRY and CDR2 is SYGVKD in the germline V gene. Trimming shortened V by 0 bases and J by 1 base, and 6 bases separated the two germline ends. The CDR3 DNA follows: TGTGCCATCAGTGAGTCACAGGGGAACACTGAAGCTTTCTTT. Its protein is CAISESQGNTEAFF.

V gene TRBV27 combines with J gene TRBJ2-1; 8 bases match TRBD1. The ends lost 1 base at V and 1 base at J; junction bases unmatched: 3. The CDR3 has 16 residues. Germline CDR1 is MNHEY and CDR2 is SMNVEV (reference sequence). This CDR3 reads CASSLFYRGSYNEQFF. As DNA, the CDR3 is TGTGCCAGCAGTTTATTTTACAGGGGGTCCTACAATGAGCAGTTCTTC.

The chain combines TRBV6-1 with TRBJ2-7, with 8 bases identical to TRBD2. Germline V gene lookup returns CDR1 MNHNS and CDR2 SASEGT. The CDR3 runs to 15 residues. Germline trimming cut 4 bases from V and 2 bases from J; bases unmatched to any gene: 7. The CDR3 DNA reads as TGTGCCAGCAGTGGGTCATGGGGACTAGCCTACGAGCAGTACTTC. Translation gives CASSGSWGLAYEQYF.

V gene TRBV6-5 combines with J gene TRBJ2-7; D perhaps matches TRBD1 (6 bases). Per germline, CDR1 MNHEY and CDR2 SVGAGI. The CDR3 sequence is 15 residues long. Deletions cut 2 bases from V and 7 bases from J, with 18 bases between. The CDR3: CASSYTWDTSREQYF. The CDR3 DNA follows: TGTGCCAGCAGTTACACGTGGGACACCTCTCGGGAGCAGTACTTC.

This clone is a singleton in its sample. The CDR3 DNA follows: TGTGCCATCAGTGAGCTCAGCGGGACCTATGGCTACACCTTC. It translates to CAISELSGTYGYTF. The chain joins TRBV10-3 to TRBJ1-2, with D possibly matching TRBD1 (5 bases). V gave up 2 bases and J gave up 4 bases, with 11 bases separating them. This CDR3 contains 14 residues. Germline V gene data show CDR1 as ENHRY and CDR2 as SYGVKD.

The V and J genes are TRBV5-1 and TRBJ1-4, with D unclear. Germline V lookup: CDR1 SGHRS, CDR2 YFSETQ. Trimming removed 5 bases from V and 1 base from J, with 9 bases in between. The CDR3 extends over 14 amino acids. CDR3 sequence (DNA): TGCGCCAGCAGTGTCGGAGGAACTAATGAAAAACTGTTTTTT. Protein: CASSVGGTNEKLFF.

The CDR3 is CASSESGAWRSSAFF. CDR3 sequence (DNA): TGTGCCAGCAGTGAATCAGGGGCTTGGCGGTCGTCGGCTTTCTTT. This chain uses TRBV2 with TRBJ1-1; D possibly corresponds to TRBD1 (6 bases). The germline CDR1 and CDR2 sequences are SNHLY and FYNNEI. CDR3 size: 15 residues. Trimming left V 2 bases short and J 11 bases short, with 21 bases between.

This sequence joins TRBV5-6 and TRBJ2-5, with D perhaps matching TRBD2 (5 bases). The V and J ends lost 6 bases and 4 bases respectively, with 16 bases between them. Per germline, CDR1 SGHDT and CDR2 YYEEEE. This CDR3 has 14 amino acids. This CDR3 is CASTRPTEGETQYF. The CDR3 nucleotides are TGTGCCAGCACTCGGCCCACCGAGGGAGAGACCCAGTACTTC. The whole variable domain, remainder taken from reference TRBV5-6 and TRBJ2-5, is DAGVTQSPTHLIKTRGQQVTLRCSPKSGHDTVSWYQQALGQGPQFIFQYYEEEERQRGNFPDRFSGHQFPNYSSELNVNALLLGDSALYLCASTRPTEGETQYFGPGTRLLVL.

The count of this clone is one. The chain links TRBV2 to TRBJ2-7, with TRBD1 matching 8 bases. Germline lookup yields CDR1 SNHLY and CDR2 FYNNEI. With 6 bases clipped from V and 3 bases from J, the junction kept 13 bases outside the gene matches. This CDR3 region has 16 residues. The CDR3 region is CASRQQGVSRFYEQYF. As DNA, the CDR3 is TGTGCCAGCAGGCAACAGGGGGTTAGCAGGTTCTACGAGCAGTACTTC.

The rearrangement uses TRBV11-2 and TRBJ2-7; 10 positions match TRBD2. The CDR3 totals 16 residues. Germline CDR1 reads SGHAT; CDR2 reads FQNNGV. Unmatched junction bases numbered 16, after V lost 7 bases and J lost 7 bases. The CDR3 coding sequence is TGTGCCAGCACCCCCGGGGTAGCGGGGGGATCGGGTGAGCAGTACTTC. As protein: CASTPGVAGGSGEQYF.

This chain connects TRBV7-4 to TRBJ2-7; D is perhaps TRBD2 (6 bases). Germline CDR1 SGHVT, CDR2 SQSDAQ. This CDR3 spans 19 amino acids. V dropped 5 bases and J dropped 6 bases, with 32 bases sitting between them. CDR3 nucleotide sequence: TGTGCCAGCAGCCCCACCCCTAGCGTGGTGGGTGAGGCGGTGGCCGAGCAGTACTTC. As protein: CASSPTPSVVGEAVAEQYF.

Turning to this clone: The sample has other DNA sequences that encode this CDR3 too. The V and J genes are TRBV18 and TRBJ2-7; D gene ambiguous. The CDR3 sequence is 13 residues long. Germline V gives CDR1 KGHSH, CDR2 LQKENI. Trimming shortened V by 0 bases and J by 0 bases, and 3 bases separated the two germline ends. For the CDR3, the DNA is TGTGCCAGCTCACCACCAGCCTCCTACGAGCAGTACTTC. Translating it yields CASSPPASYEQYF.

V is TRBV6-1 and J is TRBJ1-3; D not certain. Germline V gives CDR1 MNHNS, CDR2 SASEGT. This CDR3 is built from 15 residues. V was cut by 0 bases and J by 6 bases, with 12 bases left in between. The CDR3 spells CASSEAGSSINTIYF. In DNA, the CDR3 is TGTGCCAGCAGTGAAGCGGGGAGTTCCATAAACACCATATATTTT.

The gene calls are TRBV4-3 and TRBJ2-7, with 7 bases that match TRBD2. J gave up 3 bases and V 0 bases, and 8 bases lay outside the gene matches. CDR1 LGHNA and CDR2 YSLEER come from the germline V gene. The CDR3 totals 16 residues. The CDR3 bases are TGCGCCAGCAGCCAAGAGGTAGTAGCGGGCCTCTACGAGCAGTACTTC. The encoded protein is CASSQEVVAGLYEQYF.

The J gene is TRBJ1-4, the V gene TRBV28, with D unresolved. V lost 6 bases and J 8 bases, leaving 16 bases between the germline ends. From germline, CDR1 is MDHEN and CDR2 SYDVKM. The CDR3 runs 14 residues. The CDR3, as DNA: TGTGCCAGCAGGCGCACGGAGACTCGAGAAAAACTGTTTTTT. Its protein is CASRRTETREKLFF.

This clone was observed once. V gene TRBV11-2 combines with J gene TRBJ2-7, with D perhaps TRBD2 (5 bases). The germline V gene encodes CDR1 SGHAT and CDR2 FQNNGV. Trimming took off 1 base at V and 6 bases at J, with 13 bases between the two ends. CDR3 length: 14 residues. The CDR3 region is CASSLGVGGGEQYF. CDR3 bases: TGTGCCAGCAGCTTAGGGGTAGGAGGCGGCGAGCAGTACTTC.

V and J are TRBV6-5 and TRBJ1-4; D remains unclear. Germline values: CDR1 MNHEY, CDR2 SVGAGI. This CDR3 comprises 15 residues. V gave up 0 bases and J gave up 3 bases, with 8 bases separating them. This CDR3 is CASSYSPFANEKLFF. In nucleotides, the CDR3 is TGTGCCAGCAGTTACTCCCCGTTCGCTAATGAAAAACTGTTTTTT.

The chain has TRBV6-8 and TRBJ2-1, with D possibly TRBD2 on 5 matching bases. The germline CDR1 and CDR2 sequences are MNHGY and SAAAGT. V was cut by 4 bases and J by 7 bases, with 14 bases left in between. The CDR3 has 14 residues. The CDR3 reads CASSLARRGNEQFF. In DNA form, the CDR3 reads TGTGCCAGCAGTTTAGCCCGCCGGGGAAATGAGCAGTTCTTC.

The CDR3 DNA follows: TGTGCCAGCAGCCCAAGCGGGCCGGCCTACGAGCAGTACTTC. Its translation is CASSPSGPAYEQYF. V is TRBV14 and J is TRBJ2-7; D is possibly TRBD2 (6 bases). The germline V gene has CDR1 SGHDN and CDR2 FVKESK. The CDR3 spans 14 residues. V was clipped by 4 bases and J by 2 bases, with 12 bases between them.

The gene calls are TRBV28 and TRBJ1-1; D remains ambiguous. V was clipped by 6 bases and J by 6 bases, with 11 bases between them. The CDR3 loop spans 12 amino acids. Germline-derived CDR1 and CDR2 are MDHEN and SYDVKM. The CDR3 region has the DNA TGTGCCAGCAGCCCCCCCAGCGCTGAAGCTTTCTTT. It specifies CASSPPSAEAFF.